This T cell receptor (beta chain) was recovered during a study of blood T cell repertoires in COVID-19. Whole-study context: T cells, B-cell-depleted T cells, or PBMCs supplied cDNA or gDNA.

Looked up from germline, CDR1 is SGHTA and CDR2 is FQGNSA. The CDR3 loop spans 14 amino acids. Trimming shortened V by 2 bases and J by 3 bases, and 8 bases separated the two germline ends. Profiling relied on immunoSEQ multiplex PCR, and the TCRdb table lists in-frame clones only, not all of them. The sample contains some 200,000 clones, around 87% of which appear only once. This sequence was found in a man between 35 and 55 years old with active or convalescent COVID-19. The gene calls are TRBV7-2 and TRBJ1-5; D is undetermined. The specimen sequenced was peripheral blood. The CDR3 nucleotides read TGTGCCAGCAGCTTAACCCGGGTCAATCAGCCCCAGCATTTT. Its protein is CASSLTRVNQPQHF.